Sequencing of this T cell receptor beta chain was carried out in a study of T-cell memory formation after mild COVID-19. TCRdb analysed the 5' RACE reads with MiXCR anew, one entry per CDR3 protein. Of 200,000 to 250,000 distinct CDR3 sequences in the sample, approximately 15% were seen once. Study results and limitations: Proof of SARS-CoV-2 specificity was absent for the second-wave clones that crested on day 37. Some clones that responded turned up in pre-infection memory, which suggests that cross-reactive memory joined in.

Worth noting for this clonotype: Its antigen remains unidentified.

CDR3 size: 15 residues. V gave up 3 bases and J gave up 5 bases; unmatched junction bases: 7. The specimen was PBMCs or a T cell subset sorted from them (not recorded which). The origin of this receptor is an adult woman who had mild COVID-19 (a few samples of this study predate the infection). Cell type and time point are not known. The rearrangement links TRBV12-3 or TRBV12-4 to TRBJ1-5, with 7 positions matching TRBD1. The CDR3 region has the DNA TGTGCCAGCAGTTTGGGGAGGGACAGTTATCAGCCCCAGCATTTT. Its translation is CASSLGRDSYQPQHF.